This T cell receptor beta chain was identified in a study of blood T cells in healthy people across ages. Sample-barcoded 5' priming and a J-beta primer mix drove a second PCR of roughly 7 to 11 cycles. TCRdb called the 5' RACE reads again in MiXCR, with one record for every CDR3 protein. The top ten clones hold 5.5% to 8% of a sample with about 1,400,000 distinct CDR3 sequences, roughly 60% of them seen once. The CDR3 has 17 residues. V was pared by 3 bases and J by 2 bases, with 19 bases between. Germline V gene data show CDR1 as SGHRS and CDR2 as YFSETQ. Healthy Caucasian individuals from Russia aged about 6 to 90 served as donors.

The gene calls are TRBV5-1 and TRBJ2-3; D unclear. The TCR comes from a man aged 18 to 30 in good health. Sample: blood. CDR3 loop: CASSWNALDSSTDTQYF. The CDR3 DNA reads TGCGCCAGCAGCTGGAATGCCCTTGATTCTTCCACAGATACGCAGTATTTT. The complete variable domain, with remaining parts taken from reference TRBV5-1 and TRBJ2-3, reads KAGVTQTPRYLIKTRGQQVTLSCSPISGHRSVSWYQQTPGQGLQFLFEYFSETQRNKGNFPGRFSGRQFSNSRSEMNVSTLELGDSALYLCASSWNALDSSTDTQYFGPGTRLTVL.